Sequencing of this TCR beta chain was carried out in a study of CD8 T cells in Susac syndrome (dated by TCRdb to 2018 to 2020). About the study as a whole: Of the Susac syndrome patients who were sequenced, fewer than 10 were in clinical remission while six had clinically active disease. Susac syndrome patients were therapy-naive, on corticosteroids (some also receiving IVIg), or on IVIg alone at blood withdrawal. The study used repertoire sequencing to test whether antigen drove CD8+ T cell activation and differentiation in Susac syndrome. Here is what the overall study found, with its caveats: In the CD4+ T cell repertoire of Susac syndrome patients, clonal expansion was not detected. The TCR sequencing and HLA analysis was acknowledged to have included a relatively small number of individuals.

RNA was extracted using the RNeasy kit, and roughly 0.5 to 1 microgram was reverse transcribed with random hexamers. TCR beta CDR3 regions were amplified with the immunoSEQ multiplex PCR assay covering 54 Vbeta and 13 Jbeta segments. To correct PCR amplification bias, a synthetic template baseline was used for both primer optimization and computational correction. Per the authors' processing: Reads were annotated to V, D and J genes per IMGT and analyzed with immunoSEQ Analyzer, keeping only productive sequences. Clonality was calculated as one minus the Shannon entropy normalized by log2 of the number of productive unique sequences. Public and private clones were assessed among the 100 most prevalent clones of each patient and control. Susac-specific clones were defined as absent from healthy and MS cohorts, over a thousand published viral clones and other ImmuneACCESS disease sequences. TCRdb reanalyzed the raw reads on its own, using fastp at Q25 for trimming and MiXCR for clone calling, and kept in-frame beta chains. Entries that share a CDR3 protein sequence are merged under the most common genes and DNA. For this entry, the V and J calls and clone size follow TCRdb and not the study's own pipeline. The table for this sample lists some 180,000 distinct CDR3 sequences; 85% to 95% of them were counted only once. Together, the top ten hold about 0.1% of the sample.

After removal of 6 bases from V and 2 bases from J, the junction retains 17 bases not matched to a gene. The CDR3 contains 19 residues, cysteine and phenylalanine counted. Only CDR3 DNA remains: 57 bases, in frame from the first base. The germline V gene (reference sequence) gives CDR1 as DFQATT and CDR2 as SNEGSKA. High-throughput TCR beta sequencing profiled peripheral blood CD8+ and CD4+ T cells from healthy donors, Susac syndrome patients and multiple sclerosis patients. Recently defined diagnostic criteria for definite or probable disease were met by the Susac syndrome patients. Bulk CD8+ and CD4+ T cells were purified by magnetic negative isolation, whereas CD8+ TEMRA cells were enriched by FACS. Blood was drawn into EDTA tubes, processed within 24 hours, and PBMCs were isolated by density gradient centrifugation. PBMCs intended for TCR sequencing were cryopreserved in liquid nitrogen and were subsequently thawed in a 37 degrees C water bath. The sorted or isolated CD4+, CD8+ and CD8+ TEMRA cells had a purity of 90% or higher.

Concerning this clonotype itself: What this receptor recognizes is not known. No quality values exist for individual bases; no much larger clone is one base distant.

This receptor was taken from a human donor with Susac syndrome. The sequence links TRBV20-1 to TRBJ2-3; 13 bases in the junction line up with TRBD2. Sequencing was done on a sample of CD4+ T cells from PBMCs. The CDR3 region: CSAGTSGTVEGRATDTQYF. The DNA sequence reads TGCAGTGCCGGGACTAGCGGGACCGTGGAGGGGCGGGCCACAGATACGCAGTATTTT.